This entry is about one T cell receptor beta chain. The data stem from a study of blood T cell repertoires in COVID-19. Study information: The cDNA or gDNA used as material had been derived from T cells, B-cell-depleted T cells, or PBMCs.

Sequenced by immunoSEQ multiplex PCR; TCRdb stores in-frame clones only, minus some. The top ten hold about 10% of the sample, which has 100,000 or so clones, approximately 85% seen once. What was sequenced was peripheral blood. The clonotype comes from a man aged 35-49 years with active or convalescent COVID-19.

The CDR3 loop is CASSRLAGGTYEQYF. The CDR3 DNA reads as TGTGCCAGCAGCCGACTAGCGGGGGGGACCTACGAGCAGTACTTC. The chain uses TRBV6-5 and TRBJ2-7, with 14 bases lining up with TRBD2. CDR3 length: 15 amino acids. Germline V CDR1 and CDR2: MNHEY, SVGAGI. The V segment lost 6 bases and the J segment 2 bases; nucleotides outside the gene matches: 3.